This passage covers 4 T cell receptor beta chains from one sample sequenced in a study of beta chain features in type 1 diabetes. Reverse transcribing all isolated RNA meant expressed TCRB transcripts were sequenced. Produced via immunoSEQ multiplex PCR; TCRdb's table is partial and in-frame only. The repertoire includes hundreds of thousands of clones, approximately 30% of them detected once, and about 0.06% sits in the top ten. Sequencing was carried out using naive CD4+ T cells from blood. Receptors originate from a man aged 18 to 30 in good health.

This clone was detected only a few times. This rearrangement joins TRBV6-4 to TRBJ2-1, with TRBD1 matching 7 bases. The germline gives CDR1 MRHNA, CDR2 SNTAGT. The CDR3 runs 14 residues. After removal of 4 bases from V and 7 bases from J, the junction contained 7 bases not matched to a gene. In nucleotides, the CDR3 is TGTGCCAGCAGTGCGACAGGGAATTATAATGAGCAGTTCTTC. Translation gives CASSATGNYNEQFF.

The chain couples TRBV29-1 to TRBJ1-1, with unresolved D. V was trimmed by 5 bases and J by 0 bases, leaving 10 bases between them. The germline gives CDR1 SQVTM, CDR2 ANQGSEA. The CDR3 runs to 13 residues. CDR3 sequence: CSVSLTVNTEAFF. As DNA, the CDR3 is TGCAGCGTTTCACTTACAGTGAACACTGAAGCTTTCTTT.

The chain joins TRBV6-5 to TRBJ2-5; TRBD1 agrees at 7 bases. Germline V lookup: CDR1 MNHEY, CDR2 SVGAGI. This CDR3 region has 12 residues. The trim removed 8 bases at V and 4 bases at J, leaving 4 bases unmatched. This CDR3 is CASRTGPETQYF. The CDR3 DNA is TGTGCCAGCCGGACAGGACCAGAGACCCAGTACTTC.

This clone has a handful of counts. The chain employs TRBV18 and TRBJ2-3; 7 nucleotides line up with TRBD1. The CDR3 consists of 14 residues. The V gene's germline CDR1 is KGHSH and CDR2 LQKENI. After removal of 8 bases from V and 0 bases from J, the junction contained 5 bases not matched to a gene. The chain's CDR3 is CASAGTASTDTQYF. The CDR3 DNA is TGTGCCAGCGCCGGGACAGCCAGCACAGATACGCAGTATTTT.